This T cell receptor beta chain was captured by sequencing in a study of T-cell reconstitution after alpha-beta-depleted transplantation in children. At least ten counts were recorded for this clonotype. V was clipped by 0 bases and J by 1 base, with 9 bases between them. The CDR3 is 16 residues long. Germline V CDR1 and CDR2: LNHNV, YYDKDF (reference sequence). A TCRbeta library incorporating unique molecular identifiers was prepared. Using its own MiXCR run on the PCR reads, TCRdb lists one record per CDR3 protein. Of some 72,000 distinct CDR3 sequences listed, 6% to 8.5% are singletons. The source was PBMCs from the stem cell graft donor, collected from the stem cell graft. This TCR was sampled from a human donor who donated a stem cell graft to a child with acute lymphoblastic leukemia. This chain links TRBV15 with TRBJ2-2, with D possibly being TRBD1 (6 bases). The CDR3 DNA is TGTGCCACCAGCAGAGATTTGGGACAGAACACCGGGGAGCTGTTTTTT. This encodes CATSRDLGQNTGELFF.